One sample yielded the 30 T cell receptor beta chains listed below, sequenced in a study of blood T cell repertoires in COVID-19 (dated by TCRdb to about 2020). The library was obtained by the immunoSEQ multiplex PCR assay. Sourced from immuneACCESS, this table was stored by TCRdb with only in-frame sequences that have V and J called. A share of the clones is absent; for the studies checked, an unresolved V gene accounts for under half, and the remainder has no known explanation. Counted in this sample were 130,000 or so clones; 84% of them appeared once. Under 10% of the sample is in the top ten clones. The sequencing sample was made of peripheral blood. These TCRs come from a man in his thirties or forties with COVID-19, enrolled during active disease.

The chain is built from TRBV5-4 and TRBJ2-5, with D perhaps matching TRBD1 (5 bases). Germline V gene data show CDR1 as SGHNT and CDR2 as YYREEE (reference sequence). The CDR3 runs 13 residues. V was cut by 3 bases and J by 2 bases, with 8 bases left in between. This CDR3 is CASSSDRQETQYF. The CDR3 DNA follows: TGTGCCAGCAGCTCCGACAGACAAGAGACCCAGTACTTC.

The CDR3: CASKDRNTDTQYF. Here the CDR3 DNA reads TGTGCCAGCAAGGACAGGAACACAGATACGCAGTATTTT. The gene calls are TRBV6-4 and TRBJ2-3, with 7 nucleotides matching TRBD1. The germline V gene encodes CDR1 MRHNA and CDR2 SNTAGT. With 7 bases clipped from V and 2 bases from J, the junction kept 3 bases outside the gene matches. CDR3 length: 13 amino acids.

A few counts support this clone. The genes are TRBV7-9 and TRBJ1-6; TRBD1 matches 10 bases. V shed 7 bases and J 9 bases; nucleotides not matched to a gene: 9. Germline V gene data show CDR1 as SEHNR and CDR2 as FQNEAQ (reference sequence). This CDR3 has 15 residues. The CDR3 loop reads CASTPRTGGSSPLHF. CDR3 bases: TGTGCCAGCACACCCCGGACAGGGGGAAGTTCACCCCTCCACTTT.

This clone was picked up a small number of times. The chain links TRBV28 to TRBJ1-2; D not resolved. The CDR3 loop spans 11 amino acids. V was cut by 4 bases and J by 7 bases, with 7 bases left in between. Germline loops: CDR1 MDHEN, CDR2 SYDVKM. The CDR3 DNA follows: TGTGCCAGCAGTTCAGTACGTGGCTACACCTTC. Translation gives CASSSVRGYTF.

The V call is TRBV30, the J call TRBJ1-1; D is uncertain. Trimming stripped 1 base from V and 0 bases from J, with 6 bases between. Germline-derived CDR1 and CDR2 are GTSNPN and SVGIG (reference sequence). The CDR3 has 13 amino acids. The CDR3 bases are TGTGCCTGGAGTGCGGTAGTGAACACTGAAGCTTTCTTT. It codes for CAWSAVVNTEAFF.

The chain joins TRBV2 to TRBJ1-1; D is undetermined. Germline V gene lookup returns CDR1 SNHLY and CDR2 FYNNEI. The CDR3 contains 12 residues. Trimming took off 6 bases at V and 3 bases at J, with 8 bases between the two ends. For the CDR3, the DNA is TGTGCCAGCAGCGGAGAAGACACTGAAGCTTTCTTT. Translated: CASSGEDTEAFF.

The V gene is TRBV7-8, the J gene TRBJ1-3; no reliable D call. From germline, CDR1 is SGHVS and CDR2 FQNEAQ. The CDR3 loop spans 17 amino acids. The V end was cut by 1 base, the J end by 2 bases, with 15 bases between. The CDR3 DNA follows: TGTGCCAGCAGCTTAGGGCGGACTAGGACCCCTGGAAACACCATATATTTT. It translates to CASSLGRTRTPGNTIYF.

This sequence joins TRBV7-2 and TRBJ2-5, with TRBD1 matching over 8 bases. The V gene's germline CDR1 is SGHTA and CDR2 FQGNSA. This CDR3 has 13 amino acids. After removal of 8 bases from V and 2 bases from J, the junction contained 4 bases not matched to a gene. CDR3 in amino acids: CASSRDRQETQYF. The DNA for the CDR3 is TGTGCCAGCTCCCGGGACAGGCAAGAGACCCAGTACTTC.

The V gene is TRBV10-3, the J gene TRBJ2-6, with 14 positions matching TRBD2. CDR1 and CDR2 (germline): ENHRY, SYGVKD. The CDR3 totals 19 residues. V was clipped by 6 bases and J by 0 bases; unmatched bases: 7. CDR3 DNA: TGTGCCATCAGCTCAGGACTAGCGGGAGGAATCTCTGGGGCCAACGTCCTGACTTTC. Encoded protein: CAISSGLAGGISGANVLTF.

The chain is built from TRBV18 and TRBJ2-5; the match to TRBD2 covers 7 bases. The V gene's germline CDR1 is KGHSH and CDR2 LQKENI. CDR3 size: 14 residues. V dropped 3 bases and J dropped 4; count of bases not matched to a gene: 5. The CDR3 DNA sequence: TGTGCCAGCTCACCCACGGGGGGAGCAGAGACCCAGTACTTC. Protein product: CASSPTGGAETQYF.

This clone came up many times. The chain links TRBV6-5 to TRBJ2-1, with D maybe TRBD2 (6 bases). Between the trimmed V and J ends, which lost 7 bases and 3 bases, there was a span of 10 bases. This CDR3 contains 13 residues. The germline gives CDR1 MNHEY, CDR2 SVGAGI. CDR3 nucleotides: TGTGCCAGCAAGAGCGGGTTCTACAATGAGCAGTTCTTC. This codes for CASKSGFYNEQFF.

The chain recombines TRBV10-3 with TRBJ1-2; maybe TRBD1 (6 bases). Trimming removed 5 bases from V and 10 bases from J, with 20 bases in between. The CDR3 consists of 14 residues. The germline gives CDR1 ENHRY, CDR2 SYGVKD. The CDR3 region is CAISIPGQGTTYTF. CDR3 nucleotide sequence: TGTGCCATCAGTATCCCCGGGCAGGGGACGACCTACACCTTC.

This chain joins TRBV28 and TRBJ2-2; 8 nucleotides agree with TRBD1. The ends lost 3 bases at V and 3 bases at J; junction bases unmatched: 6. The germline gives CDR1 MDHEN, CDR2 SYDVKM. This CDR3 has 16 residues. The CDR3: CASSFGDRTYTGELFF. In nucleotides, the CDR3 is TGTGCCAGCAGTTTCGGGGACAGGACATACACCGGGGAGCTGTTTTTT. Using reference TRBV28 and TRBJ2-2 for the parts outside the CDR3, the full variable domain is DVKVTQSSRYLVKRTGEKVFLECVQDMDHENMFWYRQDPGLGLRLIYFSYDVKMKEKGDIPEGYSVSREKKERFSLILESASTNQTSMYLCASSFGDRTYTGELFFGEGSRLTVL.

This clone was observed once. The rearrangement uses TRBV3-1 (or the pseudogene TRBV3-2) and TRBJ2-2, with 7 positions matching TRBD2. Trimming took 1 base from V and 2 from J; bases not matched to a gene: 4. The CDR3 totals 16 residues. Germline V gene lookup returns CDR1 LGHDT and CDR2 YNNKEL (reference sequence). CDR3 DNA sequence: TGTGCCAGCAGCCAAGCCGGGACTATTAACACCGGGGAGCTGTTTTTT. This sequence encodes CASSQAGTINTGELFF.

DNA for the CDR3: TGCGCCAGCAGTGAGTCGAGGAGCCGGGAGGGGATAAACATTCAGTACTTC. It codes for CASSESRSREGINIQYF. V and J are TRBV10-1 and TRBJ2-4; TRBD2 matches 8 bases. The CDR3 is 17 residues long. Losses at the gene ends were 0 bases for V and 6 bases for J; bases not matched to a gene: 10. CDR1 is WNHNN and CDR2 is SYGVQD in the germline V gene (reference sequence).

The chain combines TRBV4-1 with TRBJ2-7; 16 bases match TRBD2. Germline trimming cut 2 bases from V and 5 bases from J; bases unmatched to any gene: 9. Germline-derived CDR1 and CDR2 are MGHRA and YSYEKL. The CDR3 is 18 residues long. The CDR3: CASSQTPGLAGGKDEQYF. Written as DNA, the CDR3 is TGCGCCAGCAGCCAAACCCCGGGACTAGCGGGAGGGAAGGACGAGCAGTACTTC.

The chain has TRBV9 and TRBJ2-5; D ambiguous. CDR3 length: 13 residues. In germline, CDR1 is SGDLS, CDR2 YYNGEE. The V gene lost 0 bases and the J gene lost 4 bases, with 7 bases spanning the gap. The CDR3 region has the DNA TGTGCCAGCAGCGTAGGCGATTCAGAGACCCAGTACTTC. Its translation is CASSVGDSETQYF. The variable domain in full, completed from reference TRBV9 and TRBJ2-5, reads DSGVTQTPKHLITATGQRVTLRCSPRSGDLSVYWYQQSLDQGLQFLIQYYNGEERAKGNILERFSAQQFPDLHSELNLSSLELGDSALYFCASSVGDSETQYFGPGTRLLVL.

This chain uses TRBV6-2 or TRBV6-3 with TRBJ2-1; D may be TRBD2 (6 bases). Germline V gene data show CDR1 as MNHEY and CDR2 as SVGEGT. This CDR3 has 15 amino acids. With 6 bases removed from V and 6 bases from J, the gap between germline ends came to 18 bases. As DNA, the CDR3 is TGTGCCAGCAGCCCTAGCGTCAACCCCGGCAATGAGCAGTTCTTC. Translation: CASSPSVNPGNEQFF.

J is TRBJ1-5 and V is TRBV18; no firm D call. V was shortened by 0 bases and J by 0 bases, with 12 bases between the two germline ends. Germline lookup yields CDR1 KGHSH and CDR2 LQKENI. The CDR3 has 17 residues. The DNA for the CDR3 is TGTGCCAGCTCACCACCGATCAGTACCCATAGCAATCAGCCCCAGCATTTT. Amino acids: CASSPPISTHSNQPQHF.

Here the CDR3 reads CASREDRFKYEQYF. CDR3 bases: TGTGCCAGCAGGGAGGACAGGTTCAAATACGAGCAGTACTTC. J is TRBJ2-7 and V is TRBV2; 7 nucleotides match TRBD1. V shed 6 bases and J 4 bases; nucleotides not matched to a gene: 9. The CDR3 spans 14 residues. The V gene's germline CDR1 is SNHLY and CDR2 FYNNEI.

The chain combines TRBV27 with TRBJ2-1, with 7 bases matching TRBD2. Germline V lookup: CDR1 MNHEY, CDR2 SMNVEV (reference sequence). With V trimmed by 7 bases and J by 7 bases, 13 bases remained unmatched. There are 15 residues in the CDR3. The CDR3, as DNA: TGTGCCAGCACCCCGAGGGCTAGCGGAAGGAATGAGCAGTTCTTC. Encoded protein: CASTPRASGRNEQFF.

This chain uses TRBV10-1 with TRBJ1-1, with TRBD1 matching 9 bases. This CDR3 has 15 amino acids. Losses at the gene ends were 0 bases for V and 5 bases for J; bases not matched to a gene: 4. CDR1 is WNHNN and CDR2 is SYGVQD in the germline V gene (reference sequence). DNA for the CDR3: TGCGCCAGCAGTGAGTCAGGGACAGGGAAGACTGAAGCTTTCTTT. Translating it yields CASSESGTGKTEAFF.

V and J are TRBV9 and TRBJ1-5; D uncertain. Looked up from germline, CDR1 is SGDLS and CDR2 is YYNGEE. The CDR3 runs to 13 residues. The V gene lost 4 bases and the J gene lost 3 bases, with 8 bases spanning the gap. For the CDR3, the DNA is TGTGCCAGCAGCCCGGGTATCAATCAGCCCCAGCATTTT. Translating gives CASSPGINQPQHF.

This clone has only a few counts. The genes are TRBV7-3 and TRBJ1-2; D is unclear. The CDR3 totals 17 residues. V was pared by 0 bases and J by 0 bases, with 14 bases between. Germline values: CDR1 SGHTA, CDR2 FQGTGA. CDR3 bases: TGTGCCAGCAGCTTAACACCCGAGTACGGAGCTAACTATGGCTACACCTTC. It encodes CASSLTPEYGANYGYTF.

The chain couples TRBV20-1 to TRBJ2-7, with a tentative D call TRBD1 (5 bases). The germline V gene has CDR1 DFQATT and CDR2 SNEGSKA (reference sequence). CDR3 length equals 11 residues. Trimming stripped 3 bases from V and 4 bases from J, with 7 bases between. Here the CDR3 DNA reads TGCAGTGCTAGCAGGGAATACGAGCAGTACTTC. This gives the protein CSASREYEQYF.

V and J are TRBV7-2 and TRBJ1-3; D possibly corresponds to TRBD1 (5 bases). CDR1 and CDR2 from the germline V gene are SGHTA and FQGNSA. V shed 5 bases and J shed 9 bases, with 23 bases lying between them. The CDR3 totals 16 residues. Here the CDR3 reads CASSPRGGGSAVTIYF. CDR3 DNA sequence: TGTGCCAGCAGCCCCCGTGGGGGGGGGTCGGCTGTCACCATATATTTT. Complete variable domain (other parts from reference TRBV7-2 and TRBJ1-3): GAGVSQSPSNKVTEKGKDVELRCDPISGHTALYWYRQSLGQGLEFLIYFQGNSAPDKSGLPSDRFSAERTGGSVSTLTIQRTQQEDSAVYLCASSPRGGGSAVTIYFGEGSWLTVV.

The chain carries TRBV5-4 and TRBJ2-1; 8 bases fit TRBD2. Germline-derived CDR1 and CDR2 are SGHNT and YYREEE (reference sequence). The V and J ends lost 3 bases and 7 bases, in that order; junction bases with no gene match: 9. This CDR3 comprises 15 residues. Written as DNA, the CDR3 is TGTGCCAGCAGCTCCTCCGGGACTAGAGATAATGAGCAGTTCTTC. It yields the protein CASSSSGTRDNEQFF.

This CDR3 reads CASSIDTGSQPQHF. The CDR3 nucleotides read TGTGCCAGTAGTATCGATACAGGGTCCCAGCCCCAGCATTTT. The chain is built from TRBV19 and TRBJ1-5, with D possibly TRBD1 on 6 matching bases. Trimming left V 3 bases short and J 7 bases short, with 13 bases between. CDR1 is LNHDA, CDR2 SQIVND, per germline (reference sequence). CDR3 size: 14 residues.

The sample holds one count of this clone. The gene calls are TRBV29-1 and TRBJ2-7, with D possibly matching TRBD1 (5 bases). The CDR3 is 13 residues long. The V end lost 4 bases, the J end lost 0 bases, and 10 bases lay between the germline ends. Germline V gene lookup returns CDR1 SQVTM and CDR2 ANQGSEA. The CDR3 protein is CSVAPGNSYEQYF. The CDR3 coding sequence is TGCAGCGTTGCACCAGGGAACTCCTACGAGCAGTACTTC.

This clone was detected a few times. The V call is TRBV29-1, the J call TRBJ1-1; D is perhaps TRBD1 (6 bases). Germline CDR1 reads SQVTM; CDR2 reads ANQGSEA. The CDR3 extends over 12 amino acids. Trimming took off 5 bases at V and 1 base at J, with 8 bases between the two ends. The CDR3 loop is CSVSQGNTEAFF. The CDR3 DNA reads TGCAGCGTTTCACAGGGGAACACTGAAGCTTTCTTT.